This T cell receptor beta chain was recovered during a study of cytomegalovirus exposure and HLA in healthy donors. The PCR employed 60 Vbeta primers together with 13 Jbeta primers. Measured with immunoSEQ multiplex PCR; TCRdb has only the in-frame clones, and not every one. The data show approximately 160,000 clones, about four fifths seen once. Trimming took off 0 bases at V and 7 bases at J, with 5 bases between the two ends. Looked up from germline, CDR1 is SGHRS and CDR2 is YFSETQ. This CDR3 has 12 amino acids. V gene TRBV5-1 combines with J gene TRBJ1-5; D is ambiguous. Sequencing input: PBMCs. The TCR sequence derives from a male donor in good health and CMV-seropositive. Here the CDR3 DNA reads TGCGCCAGCAGCTTGGGGAGGCAGCCCCAGCATTTT. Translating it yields CASSLGRQPQHF.